The rows below give T cell receptor beta chains drawn from one sample of a study of cytomegalovirus exposure and HLA in healthy donors. Profiling relied on immunoSEQ multiplex PCR, and the TCRdb table lists in-frame clones only, not all of them. The repertoire includes 160,000 or so clones, roughly 79% of them detected once, and roughly 13% sits in the top ten. Sample: PBMCs. Receptors originate from a woman in her forties or fifties in good health and CMV-seronegative. CDR3s include the opening cysteine and the closing phenylalanine or tryptophan. D genes are given only for firm matches. Clone size is not always given. Where it is, it says once, few, many or a class for expanded clones.

TRBV5-6	NA	TRBJ1-5	NA	TGTGCCAGCAGCGGGGGTGGGGGGATGAGCAATCAGCCCCAGCATTTT	CASSGGGGMSNQPQHF
TRBV10-3	TRBD1	TRBJ1-6	NA	TGTGCCATCAGTGGTGGGACAGGGCTTCAATCACCCCTCCACTTT	CAISGGTGLQSPLHF
TRBV6-1	NA	TRBJ1-5	NA	TGTGCCAGCTTCAACCAAATCGGGGGCAATCAGCCCCAGCATTTT	CASFNQIGGNQPQHF
TRBV7-9	TRBD1	TRBJ2-7	NA	TGTGCCAGCAGCCGGGACAGGGGCGACGAGCAGTACTTC	CASSRDRGDEQYF
TRBV30	NA	TRBJ1-4	NA	TGTGCCGGCCGAACGGTTGAGGAACTGTTTTTT	CAGRTVEELFF
TRBV2	NA	TRBJ2-5	NA	TGTGCCAGCAATAAGCGGAGACAAGAGACCCAGTACTTC	CASNKRRQETQYF
TRBV14	TRBD1	TRBJ2-1	few	TGTGCCAGCAGCCGCGGACAGGGCGCGGGGTATGAGCAGTTCTTC	CASSRGQGAGYEQFF
TRBV6-5	NA	TRBJ2-3	NA	TGTGCCAGCAGTTACCGGGGGAGGACAGATACGCAGTATTTT	CASSYRGRTDTQYF
TRBV7-2	NA	TRBJ1-6	NA	TGTGCCAGCAGCTTATCGGGGGGTTGGGATTCACCCCTCCACTTT	CASSLSGGWDSPLHF
TRBV7-2	TRBD1	TRBJ2-5	NA	TGTGCCAGCAGCTTAGAGGACAGGGATTTCCAAGAGACCCAGTACTTC	CASSLEDRDFQETQYF
TRBV5-1	TRBD1	TRBJ2-1	NA	TGCGCCAGCAGCACGGGACAGGGGATCCACAATGAGCAGTTCTTC	CASSTGQGIHNEQFF
TRBV29-1	NA	TRBJ1-1	NA	TGCAGCGCCTCCCGGGGGAGTGAAGCTTTCTTT	CSASRGSEAFF
TRBV19	TRBD1	TRBJ1-1	NA	TGTGCCAGTAGTATAGAAGGGACAGGGGGCACTGAAGCTTTCTTT	CASSIEGTGGTEAFF
TRBV5-4	TRBD2	TRBJ2-7	NA	TGTGCCAGCAGCTCCGGACTAGCGGGAGGCTACGAGCAGTACTTC	CASSSGLAGGYEQYF
TRBV5-1	NA	TRBJ2-5	NA	TGCGCCAGCAGCTTGGAAGGGGGACCAATGGAGACCCAGTACTTC	CASSLEGGPMETQYF
TRBV11-3	TRBD2	TRBJ2-1	NA	TGTGCCAGCAGCTTAGGACTAGCGGACAATGAGCAGTTCTTC	CASSLGLADNEQFF
TRBV5-6	NA	TRBJ1-4	once	TGTGCCAGCAGCTTATTACAGGGATCCGCAACTAATGAAAAACTGTTTTTT	CASSLLQGSATNEKLFF
TRBV11-2	NA	TRBJ2-1	NA	TGTGCCAGCAGCTTAGACTCAGGGGCCAATGAGCAGTTCTTC	CASSLDSGANEQFF
TRBV19	TRBD1	TRBJ1-5	NA	TGTGCCAGTAGCAAATTGACAGGGCCGTTTCGCAATCAGCCCCAGCATTTT	CASSKLTGPFRNQPQHF
TRBV6-1	TRBD2	TRBJ2-1	NA	TGTGCCAGCAGTGAGGAAGCGGGAGGTTACAATGAGCAGTTCTTC	CASSEEAGGYNEQFF
TRBV7-9	NA	TRBJ2-3	NA	TGTGCCAGCAGCGCGGAATCTGGAGTTACGCAGTATTTT	CASSAESGVTQYF
TRBV5-1	TRBD1	TRBJ2-7	NA	TGCGCCAGCAGCTTGGGACAGGGGGGTCCCTACGAGCAGTACTTC	CASSLGQGGPYEQYF
TRBV10-2	NA	TRBJ2-7	NA	TGCGCCAGCAGGACGGACAGTTTAGCGCAGTACTTC	CASRTDSLAQYF
TRBV2	TRBD1	TRBJ1-4	NA	TGTGCCAGCAGTGATGCAGCCGGGACAGGGAATGAAAAACTGTTTTTT	CASSDAAGTGNEKLFF
TRBV27	NA	TRBJ2-7	NA	TGTGCCAGCAGGCCCGGTGCCGTCTCCTACGAGCAGTACTTC	CASRPGAVSYEQYF
TRBV28	NA	TRBJ1-1	NA	TGTGCCAGCACCGAAGACAGGCGACGCAACACTGAAGCTTTCTTT	CASTEDRRRNTEAFF
TRBV2	TRBD2	TRBJ2-5	NA	TGTGCCAGCAGCCTAGCGGGGGGTAGCGAGACCCAGTACTTC	CASSLAGGSETQYF
TRBV7-2	NA	TRBJ1-5	NA	TGTGCCAGCAGCTTACGGGGTAGGGTGGCAGTTCAGCCCCAGCATTTT	CASSLRGRVAVQPQHF
TRBV11-3	TRBD1	TRBJ2-7	NA	TGTGCCAGCAGCTTAGGGGTGACAGGGGGCGACTCAAACGAGCAGTACTTC	CASSLGVTGGDSNEQYF
TRBV7-9	NA	TRBJ1-2	NA	TGTTCCAGCAGCCCCGACAGCCGGTATGGCTACACCTTC	CSSSPDSRYGYTF
TRBV29-1	TRBD2	TRBJ2-1	once	TGCAGCGGGGGGACGGGGGGGTACAATGAGCAGTTCTTC	CSGGTGGYNEQFF